The 15 T cell receptor beta chains presented below share a single source sample, sequenced in a study of blood T cell repertoires in COVID-19. Method: immunoSEQ multiplex PCR; TCRdb's copy keeps in-frame clones and lacks some. The sample includes 300,000 to 400,000 clones, around 86% seen only once; the top ten take 1%. The sequenced sample consisted of peripheral blood. The receptors were sampled from a man aged 50-59 years with active or convalescent COVID-19.

V usage is TRBV4-1 and J usage is TRBJ2-7, with D unresolved. This CDR3 is 16 amino acids long. Trimming removed 1 base from V and 1 base from J, with 14 bases in between. CDR1 MGHRA and CDR2 YSYEKL come from the germline V gene. The CDR3 loop reads CASSQGVFAQSYEQYF. CDR3 bases: TGCGCCAGCAGCCAAGGAGTGTTCGCACAGTCCTACGAGCAGTACTTC.

This clone has only one observation. The chain carries TRBV4-1 and TRBJ2-3; 11 nucleotides match TRBD2. The junction had 10 bases not matched to a gene; V was cut back by 4 bases and J by 1 base. The germline V gene encodes CDR1 MGHRA and CDR2 YSYEKL. The CDR3 is made up of 18 amino acids. The CDR3 sequence: CASSRGGLAGGGTDTQYF. For the CDR3, the DNA is TGCGCCAGCAGCCGTGGGGGCCTAGCGGGGGGCGGCACAGATACGCAGTATTTT.

V gene TRBV7-8 combines with J gene TRBJ1-5, with D possibly being TRBD1 (5 bases). This CDR3 region has 12 residues. With 4 bases removed from V and 5 bases from J, the gap between germline ends came to 6 bases. CDR1 and CDR2 (germline): SGHVS, FQNEAQ. The CDR3 DNA reads TGTGCCAGCAGCTCGGGGGATCAGCCCCAGCATTTT. It translates to CASSSGDQPQHF.

The CDR3 loop reads CASGLVKGQGQTDTQYF. The CDR3 DNA follows: TGTGCTAGTGGTTTGGTTAAGGGACAGGGGCAGACGGATACGCAGTATTTT. The J gene is TRBJ2-3, the V gene TRBV12-5; TRBD1 matches at 10 bases. V lost 0 bases and J lost 6; bases outside the gene matches: 9. Germline CDR1 and CDR2: LGHNT and FRNRAP. CDR3 length equals 17 residues.

The chain joins TRBV29-1 to TRBJ1-1; 7 nucleotides match TRBD1. V was clipped by 5 bases and J by 6 bases; unmatched bases: 9. The CDR3 extends over 13 amino acids. From germline, CDR1 is SQVTM and CDR2 ANQGSEA. CDR3 DNA sequence: TGCAGCGTTTCGAGGGGGCTTGCGGCTGAAGCTTTCTTT. Its translation: CSVSRGLAAEAFF. The complete variable domain, with remaining parts taken from reference TRBV29-1 and TRBJ1-1, reads SAVISQKPSRDICQRGTSLTIQCQVDSQVTMMFWYRQQPGQSLTLIATANQGSEATYESGFVIDKFPISRPNLTFSTLTVSNMSPEDSSIYLCSVSRGLAAEAFFGQGTRLTVV.

The rearrangement uses TRBV5-1 and TRBJ1-1; 7 nucleotides line up with TRBD1. V was clipped by 4 bases and J by 3 bases; unmatched bases: 9. CDR1 and CDR2 from the germline V gene are SGHRS and YFSETQ. The CDR3 consists of 15 residues. The CDR3 is CASSKLQGSYTEAFF. As DNA, the CDR3 is TGCGCCAGCAGCAAATTACAGGGGTCATACACTGAAGCTTTCTTT.

The rearrangement links TRBV5-5 to TRBJ2-1; TRBD2 matches 8 bases. CDR3 size: 16 residues. Germline lookup yields CDR1 SGHKS and CDR2 YYEKEE (reference sequence). V shed 0 bases and J 3 bases; nucleotides not matched to a gene: 5. The CDR3 DNA is TGTGCCAGCAGCTTGGCGTATGCGGGGGGCTACAATGAGCAGTTCTTC. It specifies CASSLAYAGGYNEQFF.

This rearrangement joins TRBV29-1 to TRBJ1-5, with 10 bases matching TRBD1. There are 14 residues in the CDR3. Germline loops: CDR1 SQVTM, CDR2 ANQGSEA. The junction had 3 bases not matched to a gene; V was cut back by 7 bases and J by 0 bases. CDR3 sequence (DNA): TGCAGCGCCGGGACAGGGGCTAGCAATCAGCCCCAGCATTTT. It encodes CSAGTGASNQPQHF.

The chain carries TRBV18 and TRBJ1-2; 7 bases are shared with TRBD1. Germline CDR1 and CDR2: KGHSH and LQKENI. The V segment lost 3 bases and the J segment 6 bases; nucleotides outside the gene matches: 4. The CDR3 runs to 13 residues. The CDR3 sequence: CASSPDRVDGYTF. CDR3 sequence (DNA): TGTGCCAGCTCACCCGACAGGGTTGATGGCTACACCTTC.

The V call is TRBV7-2, the J call TRBJ1-5; D may be TRBD1 (5 bases). V shed 0 bases and J shed 1 base, with 10 bases lying between them. Per the germline V gene, CDR1 is SGHTA and CDR2 is FQGNSA. The CDR3 length is 16 residues. As DNA, the CDR3 is TGTGCCAGCAGCTTAGCGCAGGGAGGGAGCAATCAGCCCCAGCATTTT. This codes for CASSLAQGGSNQPQHF.

The chain couples TRBV28 to TRBJ2-7; TRBD1 agrees at 8 bases. CDR3 length: 14 residues. Trimming at V came to 3 bases and at J to 3 bases, leaving 4 bases not matched to a gene. Germline V CDR1 and CDR2: MDHEN, SYDVKM. This CDR3 is CASSLGQVVYEQYF. CDR3 coding DNA: TGTGCCAGCAGTTTGGGACAGGTGGTCTACGAGCAGTACTTC.

This chain uses TRBV2 with TRBJ1-4, with 9 nucleotides matching TRBD1. Germline CDR1 is SNHLY and CDR2 is FYNNEI. J lost 8 bases, V lost 4 bases, and 8 bases had no gene match. This CDR3 is built from 15 residues. CDR3 bases: TGTGCCAGCAGTGCACTCGGGACAGGGTTCGAAAAACTGTTTTTT. It encodes CASSALGTGFEKLFF.

The chain joins TRBV27 to TRBJ1-6; D is unclear. The CDR3 extends over 15 amino acids. Trimming removed 0 bases at V and 8 bases at J, with 11 bases between. CDR1 is MNHEY and CDR2 is SMNVEV in the germline V gene (reference sequence). This CDR3 is CASSLSQLPDSPLHF. Here the CDR3 DNA reads TGTGCCAGCAGTTTATCACAGCTACCAGATTCACCCCTCCACTTT.

The V gene is TRBV28, the J gene TRBJ1-1; D is perhaps TRBD1 (5 bases). The CDR3 consists of 15 residues. Trimming removed 5 bases from V and 2 bases from J, with 15 bases in between. The germline gives CDR1 MDHEN, CDR2 SYDVKM. This CDR3 is CASSEIGGANTEAFF. The CDR3 region has the DNA TGTGCCAGCAGTGAAATTGGAGGGGCAAACACTGAAGCTTTCTTT.

This sequence joins TRBV11-2 and TRBJ1-2, with D possibly TRBD1 on 5 matching bases. Germline loops: CDR1 SGHAT, CDR2 FQNNGV. V shed 5 bases and J shed 14 bases, with 24 bases lying between them. This CDR3 is 14 amino acids long. The CDR3 bases are TGTGCCAGCAGCCAAGACAGCCTCTACGCCACGTGTACCTTC. Protein sequence: CASSQDSLYATCTF.